This T cell receptor (beta chain) was recovered during a study of blood T cell repertoires in COVID-19. As for the study in general: PBMCs, B-cell-depleted T cells, or T cells were the source of the cDNA or gDNA that made up the material.

Per germline, CDR1 SGHKS and CDR2 YYEKEE (reference sequence). This CDR3 has 16 residues. V lost 1 base to trimming and J lost 4 bases; unmatched junction nucleotides: 5. As handled by the study authors: From reference gene primer amplification, estimates of nucleated cell counts were derived. Profiling relied on immunoSEQ multiplex PCR, and the TCRdb table lists in-frame clones only, not all of them. The D gene and trimming were derived from the DNA, and the V and J assignments and clone size from that table. The sample consists of some 180,000 clones, 75% to 90% of them appearing once. The sequenced sample was peripheral blood. The rearrangement links TRBV5-5 to TRBJ2-1, with 10 bases matching TRBD2. The receptor comes from an older woman with acute or convalescent COVID-19. The CDR3 is CASSLSGTSVYNEQFF. The CDR3 DNA reads TGTGCCAGCAGCTTGTCCGGGACTAGCGTTTACAATGAGCAGTTCTTC. Full variable domain (missing parts from reference TRBV5-5 and TRBJ2-1): DAGVTQSPTHLIKTRGQQVTLRCSPISGHKSVSWYQQVLGQGPQFIFQYYEKEERGRGNFPDRFSARQFPNYSSELNVNALLLGDSALYLCASSLSGTSVYNEQFFGPGTRLTVL.